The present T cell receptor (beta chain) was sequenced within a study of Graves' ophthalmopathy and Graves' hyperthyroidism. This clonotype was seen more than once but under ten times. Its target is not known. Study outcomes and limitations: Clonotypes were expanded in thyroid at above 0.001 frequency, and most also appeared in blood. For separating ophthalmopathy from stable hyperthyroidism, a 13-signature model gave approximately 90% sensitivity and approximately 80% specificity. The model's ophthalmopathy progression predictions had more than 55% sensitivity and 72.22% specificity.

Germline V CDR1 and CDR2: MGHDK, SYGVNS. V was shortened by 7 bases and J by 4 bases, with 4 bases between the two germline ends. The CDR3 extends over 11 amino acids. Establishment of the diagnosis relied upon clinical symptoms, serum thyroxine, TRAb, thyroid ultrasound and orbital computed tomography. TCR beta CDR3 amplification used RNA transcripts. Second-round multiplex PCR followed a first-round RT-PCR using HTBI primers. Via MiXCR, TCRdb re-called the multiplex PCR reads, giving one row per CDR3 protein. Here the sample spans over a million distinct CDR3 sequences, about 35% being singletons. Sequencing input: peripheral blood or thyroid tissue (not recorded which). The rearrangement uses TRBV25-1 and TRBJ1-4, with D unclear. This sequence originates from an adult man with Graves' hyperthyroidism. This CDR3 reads CASIHNEKLFF. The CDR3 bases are TGTGCCAGCATCCATAATGAAAAACTGTTTTTT.